This record covers a single T cell receptor (beta chain). The antigen is not known. Treatment here: some 20 received Ad26.COV2.S at low or high dose, single or two shots; about 5 received placebo; per-sample allocation not given. The investigators took samples on day 63 after the first vaccine or placebo injection. An Ad26 vector expressing Wuhan-strain SARS-CoV-2 spike served as the vaccine. Some clones are missing from TCRdb's copy, which holds only in-frame ones; the method was immunoSEQ multiplex PCR. Of roughly 500,000 clones detected, around 85% appear once; the ten largest clones hold around 13%. These data are taken from a study of Ad26.COV2.S vaccination and SARS-CoV-2 variants. Study background: Ad26.COV2.S shots went into the muscle once or twice, 56 days apart.

Points from the study as a whole: Total T cell responses were possibly underestimated by TCR breadth and depth analyses. Vaccinated individuals (as opposed to placebo recipients) had higher spike-specific TCR breadth.

In germline, CDR1 is MNHEY, CDR2 SMNVEV (reference sequence). The CDR3 is 12 amino acids. Between the trimmed V and J ends, which lost 6 bases and 6 bases, there was a span of 12 bases. This receptor was taken from a person aged 18-60 years who received the Ad26.COV2.S COVID-19 vaccine or a placebo. The chain uses TRBV27 and TRBJ2-7; D is perhaps TRBD1 or TRBD2 (5 bases each). Material: peripheral blood, obtained in a trial of Ad26.COV2.S vaccine versus placebo. The CDR3 sequence: CASRSIGGEQYF. CDR3 DNA: TGTGCCAGCAGATCCATTGGGGGCGAGCAGTACTTC.